This TCR beta chain was obtained from a study of blood T cell repertoires in COVID-19. At the level of the study: Samples taken during acute and convalescent COVID-19 were collected in the United States, Italy and Spain. PBMCs, B-cell-depleted T cells, or T cells were the source of the cDNA or gDNA that made up the material.

As originally analysed: Reference gene primer amplification in the assay estimated nucleated cell counts. The data were produced by immunoSEQ multiplex PCR, yet TCRdb's version contains in-frame clones alone and is incomplete. D and trimming were read from the DNA, whereas the V and J calls and clone size are those reported in that table. Of around 47,000 clones listed, over 85% were seen once; the top ten hold approximately 10%. This TCR was recovered from a man older than 75 with active or convalescent COVID-19. Sequenced sample: peripheral blood.

The chain's CDR3 is CASSYSTGHQPQHF. CDR3 bases: TGTGCCAGCAGTTACTCGACAGGTCATCAGCCCCAGCATTTT. J is TRBJ1-5 and V is TRBV6-2 or TRBV6-3; D may be TRBD1 (6 bases). Germline CDR1 MNHEY, CDR2 SVGEGT. V was pared by 0 bases and J by 5 bases, with 8 bases between. The CDR3 spans 14 residues.